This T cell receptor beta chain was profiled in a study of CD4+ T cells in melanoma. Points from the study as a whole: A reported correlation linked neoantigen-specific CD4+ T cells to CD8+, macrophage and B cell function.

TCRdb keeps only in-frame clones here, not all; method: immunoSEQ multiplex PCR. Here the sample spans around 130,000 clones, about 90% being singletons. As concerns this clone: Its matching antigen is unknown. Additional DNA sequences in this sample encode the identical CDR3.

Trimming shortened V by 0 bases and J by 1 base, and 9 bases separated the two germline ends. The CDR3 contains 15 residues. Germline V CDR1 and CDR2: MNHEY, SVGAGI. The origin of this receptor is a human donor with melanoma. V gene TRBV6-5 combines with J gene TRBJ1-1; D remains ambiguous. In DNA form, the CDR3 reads TGTGCCAGCAGTTACTCGCGGGCATCGAACACTGAAGCTTTCTTT. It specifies CASSYSRASNTEAFF.